This T cell receptor (beta chain) was identified in a study of blood T cell repertoires in COVID-19. Clones were sequenced by immunoSEQ multiplex PCR, and TCRdb holds only the in-frame ones, with some missing. Here the sample spans approximately 240,000 clones, roughly 88% being singletons. The CDR3 consists of 17 residues. Germline CDR1 is PRHDT and CDR2 is FYEKMQ (reference sequence). V lost 5 bases, J lost 1 base, and 9 bases stayed unmatched. The rearrangement uses TRBV13 and TRBJ2-7; 12 positions match TRBD2. The TCR comes from a woman aged 40 to 49 who had recovered from COVID-19. Input material: peripheral blood. The CDR3 spells CASSVRGLAGGSYEQYF. The CDR3 bases are TGTGCCAGCAGCGTAAGGGGGCTAGCGGGAGGGTCCTACGAGCAGTACTTC.